This T cell receptor (beta chain) is drawn from a study of shared clonotypes between healthy human individuals. Sequenced by immunoSEQ multiplex PCR; TCRdb stores in-frame clones only, minus some. There are roughly 640,000 clones in the sample; around 97% occur only once, and 0.045% to 0.07% lies in the top ten. CD4+ cell separation produced CD45RA+ naive and CD45RA-negative memory subsets. Notes on this clone: Its antigen is not known.

This CDR3 has 16 amino acids. CDR1 and CDR2 from the germline V gene are LNHDA and SQIVND (reference sequence). V shed 3 bases, J shed 4 bases, and the junction held 8 bases outside the gene matches. Findings and limits, study-wide: Incompleteness in sorted-subset sequencing, despite large depth, was shown by rarefaction.

Sequenced input: naive CD4+ T cells sorted from blood. Subset noted: CD45RA+ positively selected. V gene TRBV19 combines with J gene TRBJ2-3; 9 bases fit TRBD1. This TCR was recovered from a woman aged 25 to 39 in good health. CDR3 nucleotide sequence: TGTGCCAGTAGTATGGTCCGACAGGGGGAGTCAGATACGCAGTATTTT. Translating it yields CASSMVRQGESDTQYF.